These T cell receptor beta chains were read from a single sample in a study of T cells in Graves' hyperthyroidism and ophthalmopathy. One entry per CDR3 protein, called by TCRdb with MiXCR from the multiplex PCR reads. The data hold some 560,000 distinct CDR3 sequences, with approximately 15% observed a single time. The source material was blood. The receptors stem from a middle-aged woman with Graves' hyperthyroidism. CDR3s include the opening cysteine and the closing phenylalanine or tryptophan. Each record gives: D gene, V gene, J gene, clone size, CDR3 DNA, CDR3 protein. A D gene is named only where the DNA matches it firmly. Where a row states a size, it is once, few, many or the class of an expanded clone; other rows omit it.

-	TRBV20-1	TRBJ1-4	few	TGCAGTGCGGAGGAAAATCTTAATGAAAAACTGTTTTTT	CSAEENLNEKLFF
TRBD1	TRBV9	TRBJ2-3	few	TGTGCCAGCAGCGGCACAGGGGGCAGAGATACGCAGTATTTT	CASSGTGGRDTQYF
-	TRBV7-3	TRBJ2-1	many	TGTGCCAGCAGCTTAACAACTGATGTAGCGGCAAGCTCCTACAATGAGCAGTTCTTC	CASSLTTDVAASSYNEQFF
-	TRBV19	TRBJ2-2	few	TGTGCCAGTATGGGACGACTGGGCACCGGGGAGCTGTTTTTT	CASMGRLGTGELFF
TRBD2	TRBV7-2	TRBJ2-7	many	TGTGCCAGCACCCCTGGGAGGGAGAGCGGGCAGTACTTC	CASTPGRESGQYF
-	TRBV19	TRBJ1-1	-	TGTGCCAGTAGTACGACCCTCGCGAACACTGAAGCTTTCTTT	CASSTTLANTEAFF
-	TRBV20-1	TRBJ2-1	many	TGCAGTGCCCCACTAAATGAGCAGTTCTTC	CSAPLNEQFF
-	TRBV5-1	TRBJ2-2	many	TGCGCCAGCAGCACCGGGACCACAAACACCGGGGAGCTGTTTTTT	CASSTGTTNTGELFF
TRBD2	TRBV20-1	TRBJ2-2	many	TGCAGTGCTACCACCCCCACTAGCGGGAGGAACACCGGGGAGCTGTTTTTT	CSATTPTSGRNTGELFF
-	TRBV11-2	TRBJ1-2	few	TGTGCCAGCAGCTCATTGGACGGGCCCTATGGCTACACCTTC	CASSSLDGPYGYTF
TRBD2	TRBV5-4	TRBJ2-1	few	TGTGCCAGCAGCTTGTACCGTCTAGCGGGCTTGAATGAGCAGTTCTTC	CASSLYRLAGLNEQFF
TRBD1	TRBV19	TRBJ2-1	few	TGTGCCAGTAGTATTGAAGGGGGCGCCGATAATGAGCAGTTCTTC	CASSIEGGADNEQFF
TRBD2	TRBV29-1	TRBJ2-3	many	TGCAGCGCTTCCCTACTAGCGGGAGGCACAGATACGCAGTATTTT	CSASLLAGGTDTQYF
TRBD1	TRBV30	TRBJ1-1	many	TGTGCCTGGAGTTATATTCAGGGGGGCACTGAAGCTTTCTTT	CAWSYIQGGTEAFF
-	TRBV12-3/TRBV12-4	TRBJ2-1	many	TGTGCCAGCAGTTTGACAGAACCTAGCTCCTACAATGAGCAGTTCTTC	CASSLTEPSSYNEQFF
-	TRBV4-1	TRBJ2-2	-	TGCGCCAGCAGCCATGCTACTAGAAACACCGGGGAGCTGTTTTTT	CASSHATRNTGELFF
-	TRBV19	TRBJ2-2	-	TGTGCCAGTAGTAGAGTCCCGGGGGAGCTGTTTTTT	CASSRVPGELFF
TRBD1	TRBV5-1	TRBJ2-7	many	TGCGCCAGCACCCGGGACAGGGGGCGTGACGAGCAGTACTTC	CASTRDRGRDEQYF
-	TRBV18	TRBJ2-2	many	TGTGCCAGCTCACGTGCTTACAGAGAGACCGGGGAGCTGTTTTTT	CASSRAYRETGELFF
TRBD1	TRBV10-3	TRBJ2-5	-	TGTGCCATCAGTACAGGACAGGGAAAAACGTACTTC	CAISTGQGKTYF
TRBD1	TRBV27	TRBJ2-7	few	TGTGCCAGCAGTTTGAAGGGGACAGGGTCGGGTTCCTCCTACGAGCAGTACTTC	CASSLKGTGSGSSYEQYF
-	TRBV18	TRBJ2-1	few	TGTGCCAGCTCGGGAGACAGCAGCTCCTACAATGAGCAGTTCTTC	CASSGDSSSYNEQFF
-	TRBV5-1	TRBJ2-1	many	TGCGCCAGCAGCGTGAGAGGAGGGGGCGATGAGCAGTTCTTC	CASSVRGGGDEQFF
-	TRBV5-1	TRBJ2-1	-	TGCGCCAGCAGGCTAGAAAGTGAGCAGTTCTTC	CASRLESEQFF
TRBD1	TRBV20-1	TRBJ2-1	few	TGCAGTGCTAGAGTCCCCGACAGGGGGCTCGGTGAGCAGTTCTTC	CSARVPDRGLGEQFF
TRBD2	TRBV20-1	TRBJ2-7	many	TGCAGTGCTAGACTAGCGGGTTGGGGAGAGCAGTACTTC	CSARLAGWGEQYF
-	TRBV4-1	TRBJ2-1	many	TGCGCCAGCAGCCAAGATCCCCAAGCGATCTACAATGAGCAGTTCTTC	CASSQDPQAIYNEQFF
-	TRBV29-1	TRBJ1-2	-	TGCAGCGTCGCCTCAGGGGACTTCTATGGCTACACCTTC	CSVASGDFYGYTF
-	TRBV7-2	TRBJ2-4	many	TGTGCCAGCAGCCTTATACAGTTAGCCAAAAACATTCAGTACTTC	CASSLIQLAKNIQYF
TRBD2	TRBV24-1	TRBJ2-3	-	TGTGCCACCAGTGACCGGACTAGCGGGAGTACCACAGATACGCAGTATTTT	CATSDRTSGSTTDTQYF
-	TRBV27	TRBJ1-5	few	TGTGCCAGCAGACCGGACAGTGTTAGCAATCAGCCCCAGCATTTT	CASRPDSVSNQPQHF
-	TRBV7-2	TRBJ2-3	many	TGTGCCAGCAGCTTCTGGACTATGACAGATACGCAGTATTTT	CASSFWTMTDTQYF
-	TRBV27	TRBJ2-1	many	TGTGCCAGCAAAAGTCCGGGACTGTATTACAATGAGCAGTTCTTC	CASKSPGLYYNEQFF
-	TRBV7-9	TRBJ2-5	-	TGTGCCAGCAGCTCAGTTGACAAATTGGCCCAGTACTTC	CASSSVDKLAQYF
-	TRBV7-3	TRBJ2-5	many	TGTGCCAGCAGCTTAAATACAGGAGAGACCCAGTACTTC	CASSLNTGETQYF
TRBD2	TRBV20-1	TRBJ2-5	-	TGCAGTGCTAGAGGATCTAGCGGGAAAATAGGGACCCAGTACTTC	CSARGSSGKIGTQYF
TRBD2	TRBV7-2	TRBJ2-5	many	TGTGCCAGCAGCTTCGGTATGCTAGCGGGAAAACAAGAGACCCAGTACTTC	CASSFGMLAGKQETQYF
-	TRBV20-1	TRBJ1-2	-	TGCAGTGCTAGTGAGGGATCCACGGGAGGCTACACCTTC	CSASEGSTGGYTF
TRBD1	TRBV12-3/TRBV12-4	TRBJ1-6	many	TGTGCCAGCAGTATCACCGGGACAGGGACACCCCTCCACTTT	CASSITGTGTPLHF
TRBD2	TRBV3-1	TRBJ2-1	-	TGTGCCAGCAGCGGGGCTCTAGCGGGAGGGATATTACGGTCCTACAATGAGCAGTTCTTC	CASSGALAGGILRSYNEQFF
TRBD1	TRBV25-1	TRBJ1-6	few	TGTGCCAGCAGTGCAGGGGGCGAAAGACCCCTCCACTTT	CASSAGGERPLHF
-	TRBV5-1	TRBJ2-7	-	TGCGCCAGCAGCTCGAGACAGGATCCTTACGAGCAGTACTTC	CASSSRQDPYEQYF
-	TRBV7-9	TRBJ2-1	many	TGTGCCAGCAGCCCTGGCCAAACTTACAATGAGCAGTTCTTC	CASSPGQTYNEQFF
-	TRBV2	TRBJ2-1	many	TGTGCCAGCAGTGCGGCTCTAATCGCCCACAATGAGCAGTTCTTC	CASSAALIAHNEQFF
-	TRBV6-2/TRBV6-3	TRBJ2-7	-	TGTGCCACCCGGGACTTGACGGACGAGCAGTACTTC	CATRDLTDEQYF
-	TRBV6-1	TRBJ2-3	few	TGTGCCAGCACCTCCACAGGGGGGGTTCCAGATACGCAGTATTTT	CASTSTGGVPDTQYF
-	TRBV3-1	TRBJ1-1	many	TGTGCCAGCAGCCGGCTGGGCCAGAACACTGAAGCTTTCTTT	CASSRLGQNTEAFF
-	TRBV27	TRBJ1-3	many	TGTGCCAGCAGTTTACGGGCCAGTGGTCTCTCTGGAAACACCATATATTTT	CASSLRASGLSGNTIYF
-	TRBV5-1	TRBJ2-2	few	TGCGCCAGCAGCTTGACACTAGCAACGAACACCGGGGAGCTGTTTTTT	CASSLTLATNTGELFF
-	TRBV13	TRBJ1-1	many	TGTGCCAGCAGGGCGAGTGTGAACACTGAAGCTTTCTTT	CASRASVNTEAFF
TRBD1	TRBV9	TRBJ2-7	few	TGTGCCAGCACCCTGGGGGACAGGGTCTACGAGCAGTACTTC	CASTLGDRVYEQYF